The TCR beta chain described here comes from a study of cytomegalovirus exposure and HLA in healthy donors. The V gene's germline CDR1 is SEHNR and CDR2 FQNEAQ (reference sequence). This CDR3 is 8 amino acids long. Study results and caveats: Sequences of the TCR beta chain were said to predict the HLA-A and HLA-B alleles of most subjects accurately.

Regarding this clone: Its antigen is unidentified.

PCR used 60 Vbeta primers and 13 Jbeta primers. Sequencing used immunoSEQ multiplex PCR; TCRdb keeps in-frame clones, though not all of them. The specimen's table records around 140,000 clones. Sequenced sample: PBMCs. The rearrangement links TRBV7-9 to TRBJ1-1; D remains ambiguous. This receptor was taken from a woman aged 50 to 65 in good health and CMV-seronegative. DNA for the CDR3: TGTGACGACGGGGAAGCTTTCTTT. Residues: CDDGEAFF.